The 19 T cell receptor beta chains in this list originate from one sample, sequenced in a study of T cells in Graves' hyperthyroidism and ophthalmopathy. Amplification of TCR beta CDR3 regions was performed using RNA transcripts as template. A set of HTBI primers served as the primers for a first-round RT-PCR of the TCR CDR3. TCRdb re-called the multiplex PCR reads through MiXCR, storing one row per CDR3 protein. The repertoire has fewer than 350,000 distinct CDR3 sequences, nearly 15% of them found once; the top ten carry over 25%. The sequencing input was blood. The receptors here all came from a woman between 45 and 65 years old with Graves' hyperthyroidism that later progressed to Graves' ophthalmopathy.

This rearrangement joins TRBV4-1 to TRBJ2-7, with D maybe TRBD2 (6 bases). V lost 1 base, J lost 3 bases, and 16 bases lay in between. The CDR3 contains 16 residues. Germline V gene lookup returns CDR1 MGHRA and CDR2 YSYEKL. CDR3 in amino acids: CASSQGRLGGSYEQYF. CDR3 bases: TGCGCCAGCAGCCAAGGGCGTTTGGGAGGCAGCTACGAGCAGTACTTC.

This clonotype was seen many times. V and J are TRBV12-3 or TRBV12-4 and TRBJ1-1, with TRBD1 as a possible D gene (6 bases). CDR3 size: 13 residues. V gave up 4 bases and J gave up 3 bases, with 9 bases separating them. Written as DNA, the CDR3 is TGTGCCAGCAGTTGGAGGACAGACACTGAAGCTTTCTTT. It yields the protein CASSWRTDTEAFF.

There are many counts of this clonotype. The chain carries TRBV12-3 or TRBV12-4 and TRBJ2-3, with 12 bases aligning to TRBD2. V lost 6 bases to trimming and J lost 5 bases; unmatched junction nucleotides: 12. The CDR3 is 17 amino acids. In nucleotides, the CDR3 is TGTGCCAGCAGCAAAACGAGACTAGCGGGAGATCTAGATACGCAGTATTTT. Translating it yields CASSKTRLAGDLDTQYF.

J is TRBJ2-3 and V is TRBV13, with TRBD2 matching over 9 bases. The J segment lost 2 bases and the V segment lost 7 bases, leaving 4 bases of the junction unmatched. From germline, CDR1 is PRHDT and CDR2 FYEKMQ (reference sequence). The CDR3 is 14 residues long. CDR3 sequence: CASNLAGPTDTQYF. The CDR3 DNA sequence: TGTGCCAGCAACCTAGCGGGGCCCACAGATACGCAGTATTTT.

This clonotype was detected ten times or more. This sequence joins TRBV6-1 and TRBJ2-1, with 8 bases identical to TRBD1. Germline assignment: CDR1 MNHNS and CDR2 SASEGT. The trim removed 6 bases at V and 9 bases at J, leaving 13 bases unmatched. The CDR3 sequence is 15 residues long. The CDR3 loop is CASSYAGQGGGEQFF. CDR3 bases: TGTGCCAGCAGCTACGCTGGACAGGGTGGAGGTGAGCAGTTCTTC.

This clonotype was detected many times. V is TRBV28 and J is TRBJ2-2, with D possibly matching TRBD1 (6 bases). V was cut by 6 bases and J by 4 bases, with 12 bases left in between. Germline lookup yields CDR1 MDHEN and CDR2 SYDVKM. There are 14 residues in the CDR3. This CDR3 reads CASSTGFVTGELFF. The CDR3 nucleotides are TGTGCCAGCAGCACAGGGTTTGTCACCGGGGAGCTGTTTTTT.

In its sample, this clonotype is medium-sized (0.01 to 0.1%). The CDR3 sequence is CASSESGTGNEKLFF. Here the CDR3 DNA reads TGTGCCAGCAGTGAATCCGGGACAGGGAATGAAAAACTGTTTTTT. The V gene is TRBV2, the J gene TRBJ1-4; 9 bases fit TRBD1. The CDR3 has 15 residues. After removal of 2 bases from V and 5 bases from J, the junction contained 3 bases not matched to a gene. Germline CDR1 is SNHLY and CDR2 is FYNNEI. The whole variable domain, filled in from reference TRBV2 and TRBJ1-4, reads EPEVTQTPSHQVTQMGQEVILRCVPISNHLYFYWYRQILGQKVEFLVSFYNNEISEKSEIFDDQFSVERPDGSNFTLKIRSTKLEDSAMYFCASSESGTGNEKLFFGSGTQLSVL.

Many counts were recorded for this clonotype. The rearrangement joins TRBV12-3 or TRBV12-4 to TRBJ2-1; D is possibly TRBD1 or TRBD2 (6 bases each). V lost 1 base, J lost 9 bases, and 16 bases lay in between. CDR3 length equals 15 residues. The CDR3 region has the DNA TGTGCCAGCAGTTTAGGGGGGGCCAGGCTGGGTGAGCAGTTCTTC. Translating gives CASSLGGARLGEQFF.

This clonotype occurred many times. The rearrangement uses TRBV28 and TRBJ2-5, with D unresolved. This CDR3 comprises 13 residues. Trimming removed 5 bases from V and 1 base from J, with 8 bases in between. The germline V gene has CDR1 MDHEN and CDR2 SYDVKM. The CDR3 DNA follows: TGTGCCAGCAGTCCCCATGGCCAAGAGACCCAGTACTTC. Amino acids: CASSPHGQETQYF. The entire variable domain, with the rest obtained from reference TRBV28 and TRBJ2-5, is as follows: DVKVTQSSRYLVKRTGEKVFLECVQDMDHENMFWYRQDPGLGLRLIYFSYDVKMKEKGDIPEGYSVSREKKERFSLILESASTNQTSMYLCASSPHGQETQYFGPGTRLLVL.

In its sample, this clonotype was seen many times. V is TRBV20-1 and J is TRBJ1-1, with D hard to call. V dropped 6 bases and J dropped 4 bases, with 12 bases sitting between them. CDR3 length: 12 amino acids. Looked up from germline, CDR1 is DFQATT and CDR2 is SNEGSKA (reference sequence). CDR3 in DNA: TGCAGTGCGCCGGGGAGTTTCACTGAAGCTTTCTTT. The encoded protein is CSAPGSFTEAFF.

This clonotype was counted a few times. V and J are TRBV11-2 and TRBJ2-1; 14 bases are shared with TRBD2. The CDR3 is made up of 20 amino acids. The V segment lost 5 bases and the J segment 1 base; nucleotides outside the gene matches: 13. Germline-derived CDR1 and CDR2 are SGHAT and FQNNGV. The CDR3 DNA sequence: TGTGCCAGCAGCCAATCCGGGACTAGCGGGAGTCAAGGGTCCTACAATGAGCAGTTCTTC. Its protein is CASSQSGTSGSQGSYNEQFF.

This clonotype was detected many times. CDR3 sequence: CATSPRYYAGGQETQYF. The CDR3 DNA reads as TGTGCCACCAGCCCGAGATATTATGCGGGAGGGCAAGAGACCCAGTACTTC. The rearrangement uses TRBV15 and TRBJ2-5; 9 bases map to TRBD2. V shed 5 bases, J shed 2 bases, and the junction held 12 bases outside the gene matches. Looked up from germline, CDR1 is LNHNV and CDR2 is YYDKDF (reference sequence). The CDR3 sequence is 17 residues long.

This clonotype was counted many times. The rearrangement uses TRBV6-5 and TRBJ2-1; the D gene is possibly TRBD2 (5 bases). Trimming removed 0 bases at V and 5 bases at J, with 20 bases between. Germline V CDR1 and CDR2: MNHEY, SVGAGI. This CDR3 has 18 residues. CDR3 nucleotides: TGTGCCAGCAGTTACTCCTCTCGAGGACTCGACCTAAACAATGAGCAGTTCTTC. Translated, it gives CASSYSSRGLDLNNEQFF.

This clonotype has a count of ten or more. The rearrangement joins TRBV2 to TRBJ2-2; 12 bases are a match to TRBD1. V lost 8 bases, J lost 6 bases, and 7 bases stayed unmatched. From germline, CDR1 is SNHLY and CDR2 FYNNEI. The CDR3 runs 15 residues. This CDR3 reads CASGGTGGDAGELFF. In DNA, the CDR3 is TGTGCCAGCGGTGGGACAGGGGGCGACGCCGGGGAGCTGTTTTTT.

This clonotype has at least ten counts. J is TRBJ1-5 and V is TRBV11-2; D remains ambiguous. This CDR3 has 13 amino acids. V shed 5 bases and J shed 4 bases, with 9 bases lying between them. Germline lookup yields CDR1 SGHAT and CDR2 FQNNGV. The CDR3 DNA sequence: TGTGCCAGCAGCGAGGACCGGAATCAGCCCCAGCATTTT. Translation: CASSEDRNQPQHF.

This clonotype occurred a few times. The CDR3 DNA follows: TGTGCCAGTACCCCGCTAGACGGGGGTACCGGGGAGCTGTTTTTT. This encodes CASTPLDGGTGELFF. The V and J genes are TRBV19 and TRBJ2-2; maybe TRBD2 (6 bases). Germline V lookup: CDR1 LNHDA, CDR2 SQIVND (reference sequence). The CDR3 has 15 residues. V gave up 7 bases and J gave up 5 bases, with 17 bases separating them.

CDR3 protein: CSADEGSNQPQHF. CDR3 sequence (DNA): TGCAGTGCTGACGAGGGTAGCAATCAGCCCCAGCATTTT. The chain joins TRBV20-1 to TRBJ1-5; D call uncertain. This CDR3 is 13 amino acids long. V was clipped by 5 bases and J by 0 bases, with 8 bases between them. The germline V gene has CDR1 DFQATT and CDR2 SNEGSKA (reference sequence).

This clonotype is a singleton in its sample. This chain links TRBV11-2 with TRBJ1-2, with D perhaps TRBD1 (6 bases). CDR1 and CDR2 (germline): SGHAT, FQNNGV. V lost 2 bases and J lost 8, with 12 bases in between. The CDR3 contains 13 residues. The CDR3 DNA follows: TGTGCCAGCAGCTTAACGCAGGGGTACGGCTACACCTTC. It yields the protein CASSLTQGYGYTF.

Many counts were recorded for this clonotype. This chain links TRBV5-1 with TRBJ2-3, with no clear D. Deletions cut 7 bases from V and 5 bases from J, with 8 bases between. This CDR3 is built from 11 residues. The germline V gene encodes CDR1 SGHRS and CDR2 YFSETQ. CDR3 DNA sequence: TGCGCCAGCGGGTCGGTAGATACGCAGTATTTT. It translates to CASGSVDTQYF.